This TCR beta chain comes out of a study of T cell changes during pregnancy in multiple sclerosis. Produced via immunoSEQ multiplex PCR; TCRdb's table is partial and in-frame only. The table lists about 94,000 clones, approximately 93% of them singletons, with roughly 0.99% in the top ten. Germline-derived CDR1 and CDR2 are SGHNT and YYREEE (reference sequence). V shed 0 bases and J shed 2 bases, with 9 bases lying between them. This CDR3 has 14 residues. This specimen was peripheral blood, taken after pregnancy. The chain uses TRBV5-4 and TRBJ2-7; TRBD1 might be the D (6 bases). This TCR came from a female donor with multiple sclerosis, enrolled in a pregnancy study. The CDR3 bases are TGTGCCAGCAGCTTGGCAGGGGCGACCTACGAGCAGTACTTC. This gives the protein CASSLAGATYEQYF.